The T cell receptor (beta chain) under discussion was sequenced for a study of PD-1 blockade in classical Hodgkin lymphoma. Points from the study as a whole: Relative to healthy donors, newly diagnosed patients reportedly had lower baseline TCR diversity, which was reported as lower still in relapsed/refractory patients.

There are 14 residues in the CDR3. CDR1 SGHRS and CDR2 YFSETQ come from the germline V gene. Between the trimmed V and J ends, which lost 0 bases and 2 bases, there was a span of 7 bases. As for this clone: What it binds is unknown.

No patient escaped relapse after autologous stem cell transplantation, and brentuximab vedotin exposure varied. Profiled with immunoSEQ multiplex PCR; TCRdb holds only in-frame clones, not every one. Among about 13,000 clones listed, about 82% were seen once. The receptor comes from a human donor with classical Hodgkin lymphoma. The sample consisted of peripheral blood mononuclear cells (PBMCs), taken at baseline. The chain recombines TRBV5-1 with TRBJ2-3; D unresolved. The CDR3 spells CASSLGQSTDTQYF. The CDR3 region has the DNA TGCGCCAGCAGCTTGGGGCAGTCCACAGATACGCAGTATTTT.